This TCR beta chain was captured by sequencing in a study of shared clonotypes between healthy human individuals. From germline, CDR1 is SSHAT and CDR2 FNYEAQ (reference sequence). This CDR3 is 13 amino acids long. On this clone itself: The junction does not match germline at one end; this may be a read error.

Only in-frame clones appear in the TCRdb table, and some are missing; sequencing was by immunoSEQ multiplex PCR. The sample has roughly 1,100,000 clones, about 76% seen once; the top ten hold 1.4% to 1.5%. The rearrangement joins TRBV7-7 to TRBJ2-3; D is perhaps TRBD2 (6 bases). The source of this sequence is a young man in good health. Sequencing was carried out using memory CD4+ T cells sorted from blood. Documented subset: CD45RA-negative fraction. CDR3 sequence: CASSSGATDTQYF. DNA of the CDR3: TGTGCTAGCAGCTCGGGAGCCACAGATACGCAGTATTTT.